The 17 T cell receptor beta chains given below trace back to one sample, sequenced in a study of blood T cell repertoires in COVID-19. Some clones are missing from TCRdb's copy, which holds only in-frame ones; the method was immunoSEQ multiplex PCR. The sample lists some 120,000 clones, around four fifths occurring once. The sample taken for sequencing was peripheral blood. The receptors here all came from a human donor in a cohort sampled during active COVID-19.

The chain has TRBV19 and TRBJ2-3; possibly TRBD1 for D (6 bases). Germline V gene data show CDR1 as LNHDA and CDR2 as SQIVND (reference sequence). V was clipped by 6 bases and J by 2 bases, with 15 bases between them. This CDR3 is 15 amino acids long. The CDR3 coding sequence is TGTGCCAGTAGCCCCAGGACAGACAACACAGATACGCAGTATTTT. It translates to CASSPRTDNTDTQYF.

The chain carries TRBV6-5 and TRBJ1-1; D is possibly TRBD1 (5 bases). Germline CDR1 is MNHEY and CDR2 is SVGAGI. This CDR3 region has 14 residues. With 6 bases removed from V and 5 bases from J, the gap between germline ends came to 16 bases. The CDR3: CASRSGGLMTEAFF. The CDR3 region has the DNA TGTGCCAGCAGGTCCGGGGGTTTGATGACTGAAGCTTTCTTT.

The sample holds a few counts of this clone. V and J are TRBV5-4 and TRBJ1-2, with D possibly TRBD1 on 5 matching bases. The V end lost 3 bases, the J end lost 1 base, and 7 bases lay between the germline ends. Germline loops: CDR1 SGHNT, CDR2 YYREEE (reference sequence). This CDR3 is built from 13 residues. CDR3 sequence (DNA): TGTGCCAGCAGCTCGACAGATAACTATGGCTACACCTTC. Translation: CASSSTDNYGYTF.

V is TRBV5-4 and J is TRBJ2-3; 9 nucleotides agree with TRBD2. V lost 10 bases, J lost 0 bases, and 9 bases stayed unmatched. Germline values: CDR1 SGHNT, CDR2 YYREEE (reference sequence). This CDR3 comprises 15 residues. The CDR3 is CAPAGGPTSTDTQYF. Here the CDR3 DNA reads TGTGCCCCAGCGGGAGGACCTACTAGCACAGATACGCAGTATTTT.

The rearrangement links TRBV12-5 to TRBJ2-5; D may be TRBD1 (6 bases). From germline, CDR1 is LGHNT and CDR2 FRNRAP. Trimming removed 4 bases at V and 2 bases at J, with 8 bases between. The CDR3 runs 13 residues. CDR3 loop: CASGSDRQETQYF. In nucleotides, the CDR3 is TGTGCTAGTGGTTCTGACAGGCAAGAGACCCAGTACTTC.

The chain links TRBV4-2 to TRBJ1-5, with TRBD1 as a possible D gene (5 bases). The germline V and J ends were trimmed by 5 bases and 5 bases, with 10 bases remaining between them. The CDR3 consists of 13 residues. In germline, CDR1 is LGHNA, CDR2 YNFKEQ. Written as DNA, the CDR3 is TGTGCCAGCAGCGGGGCGGTAGATCAGCCCCAGCATTTT. Its protein is CASSGAVDQPQHF.

J is TRBJ2-3 and V is TRBV29-1, with 9 nucleotides matching TRBD1. Germline lookup yields CDR1 SQVTM and CDR2 ANQGSEA. CDR3 length: 15 amino acids. Losses at the gene ends were 7 bases for V and 4 bases for J; bases not matched to a gene: 12. This chain's CDR3 is CSAGVGQGGSDTQYF. The CDR3, as DNA: TGCAGCGCGGGGGTGGGACAGGGTGGATCAGATACGCAGTATTTT.

The chain joins TRBV11-2 to TRBJ2-2; the D gene is possibly TRBD1 (5 bases). Trimming took off 6 bases at V and 4 bases at J, with 15 bases between the two ends. This CDR3 is built from 15 residues. Germline V CDR1 and CDR2: SGHAT, FQNNGV. CDR3 in amino acids: CASRSLRRGTGELFF. As DNA, the CDR3 is TGTGCCAGCAGATCCTTAAGAAGGGGCACCGGGGAGCTGTTTTTT.

The J gene is TRBJ2-4, the V gene TRBV28, with 10 bases that match TRBD2. Germline V gives CDR1 MDHEN, CDR2 SYDVKM. J lost 0 bases, V lost 5 bases, and 7 bases had no gene match. CDR3 length: 17 residues. The CDR3 loop reads CASSMWTSGLAKNIQYF. DNA for the CDR3: TGTGCCAGCAGTATGTGGACTAGCGGACTAGCCAAAAACATTCAGTACTTC.

This chain connects TRBV30 to TRBJ2-7, with TRBD1 matching 9 bases. This CDR3 has 14 amino acids. Germline V gene data show CDR1 as GTSNPN and CDR2 as SVGIG (reference sequence). Trimming cost V 5 bases and J 3 bases; bases outside gene matches: 8. CDR3 sequence reads: CAWVGTGPHYEQYF. The DNA for the CDR3 is TGTGCCTGGGTCGGGACAGGGCCCCACTACGAGCAGTACTTC.

The rearrangement joins TRBV5-1 to TRBJ2-5; 10 bases align to TRBD1. Germline lookup yields CDR1 SGHRS and CDR2 YFSETQ. The CDR3 is 14 residues long. Losses at the gene ends were 4 bases for V and 5 bases for J; bases not matched to a gene: 5. Here the CDR3 DNA reads TGCGCCAGCAGCACAGGGGGACAGGGGGAGACCCAGTACTTC. Translated, it gives CASSTGGQGETQYF.

This chain connects TRBV30 to TRBJ1-6; 8 nucleotides agree with TRBD1. The trim removed 7 bases at V and 3 bases at J, leaving 2 bases unmatched. This CDR3 region has 13 residues. CDR1 and CDR2 from the germline V gene are GTSNPN and SVGIG (reference sequence). The CDR3 sequence: CASGTGYNSPLHF. The CDR3 DNA sequence: TGTGCCTCCGGGACAGGCTATAATTCACCCCTCCACTTT.

V and J are TRBV4-1 and TRBJ1-4; 10 bases match TRBD1. Germline V gene sequence: CDR1 MGHRA, CDR2 YSYEKL. CDR3 length: 15 amino acids. After removal of 4 bases from V and 4 bases from J, the junction contained 3 bases not matched to a gene. The chain's CDR3 is CASSPRDRGNEKLFF. CDR3 sequence (DNA): TGCGCCAGCAGCCCGCGGGACAGGGGTAATGAAAAACTGTTTTTT.

This clone is categorized as medium-sized. This chain links TRBV3-1 (or the pseudogene TRBV3-2) with TRBJ1-1, with TRBD1 matching 10 bases. The CDR3 has 16 residues. After removal of 2 bases from V and 4 bases from J, the junction contained 7 bases not matched to a gene. Germline V gives CDR1 LGHDT, CDR2 YNNKEL (reference sequence). The CDR3 protein is CASSQNSGTGATEAFF. CDR3 nucleotide sequence: TGTGCCAGCAGCCAAAACTCCGGGACAGGGGCCACTGAAGCTTTCTTT.

CDR3 region: CASGPGTINNEQFF. The CDR3 DNA reads TGTGCTAGTGGTCCCGGGACAATAAACAATGAGCAGTTCTTC. The chain links TRBV12-5 to TRBJ2-1, with D possibly matching TRBD1 (6 bases). Trimming shortened V by 5 bases and J by 5 bases, and 13 bases separated the two germline ends. This CDR3 region has 14 residues. CDR1 and CDR2 (germline): LGHNT, FRNRAP.

The chain links TRBV24-1 to TRBJ1-2, with 8 bases aligning to TRBD1. V lost 4 bases, J lost 5 bases, and 14 bases stayed unmatched. Germline CDR1 is KGHDR and CDR2 is SFDVKD. This CDR3 comprises 17 residues. CDR3 protein: CATSDPTPGQGRYGYTF. In nucleotides, the CDR3 is TGTGCCACCAGTGACCCCACACCCGGACAGGGTCGGTATGGCTACACCTTC.

The rearrangement links TRBV12-3 or TRBV12-4 to TRBJ1-3; D is unclear. Trimming took 8 bases from V and 0 from J, leaving 8 bases between them. The CDR3 extends over 13 amino acids. DNA for the CDR3: TGTGCCAGCGAGAGGGACTCTGGAAACACCATATATTTT. Its protein product is CASERDSGNTIYF.